A selection of T cell receptor beta chains follows, all from one sample in a study of blood T cell repertoires in COVID-19. The method was immunoSEQ multiplex PCR; TCRdb's version includes in-frame clones alone and lacks a portion of them. The sample lists under 250,000 clones, 70% to 90% seen once, with approximately 8.2% in the top ten. The sequencing input was PBMCs or T cells enriched from blood (not recorded which). The receptor set was obtained from a woman between 45 and 60 years old with acute COVID-19. Both conserved end residues are part of each CDR3. Each record gives: CDR3 length, D gene, J gene, V gene, clone size, CDR3 protein, CDR3 DNA. The D gene is left open where the match is weak. A clone size is listed for some rows: how often the clone was seen (once, few, many), or a class if it is expanded.

>14|NA|TRBJ1-3|TRBV30|NA
CAWSIRDTGNTIYF
TGTGCCTGGAGTATCCGGGACACTGGAAACACCATATATTTT
>16|TRBD2|TRBJ2-5|TRBV6-5|NA
CASSYSQRGGQETQYF
TGTGCCAGCAGTTACTCTCAGCGGGGGGGCCAGGAGACCCAGTACTTC
>14|NA|TRBJ2-5|TRBV5-1|NA
CASTAGGTQETQYF
TGCGCCAGCACGGCAGGGGGGACCCAAGAGACCCAGTACTTC
>13|NA|TRBJ1-1|TRBV2|NA
CASRNWGFQKAFF
TGTGCCAGCAGAAATTGGGGCTTCCAGAAAGCTTTCTTT
>17|TRBD2|TRBJ2-5|TRBV11-2|NA
CASSLGRLATLQETQYF
TGTGCCAGCAGCTTAGGCCGACTAGCAACTCTCCAAGAGACCCAGTACTTC
>15|NA|TRBJ2-1|TRBV11-2|NA
CASSGAGSFYNEQFF
TGTGCCAGCAGCGGGGCGGGGAGCTTCTACAATGAGCAGTTCTTC
>12|NA|TRBJ1-1|TRBV3-1/TRBV3-2|NA
CASSQSHTEAFF
TGTGCCAGCAGCCAAAGTCACACGGAAGCTTTCTTT
>13|NA|TRBJ1-1|TRBV6-5|NA
CASRPLMGHEAFF
TGTGCCAGCAGACCTCTTATGGGACACGAAGCTTTCTTT
>14|NA|TRBJ1-1|TRBV7-8|NA
CASSQEGFFTEAFF
TGTGCCAGCAGCCAGGAGGGGTTTTTCACTGAAGCTTTCTTT
>14|NA|TRBJ2-2|TRBV18|few
CASSPPTGFGELFF
TGTGCCAGCTCACCACCTACAGGGTTCGGGGAGCTGTTTTTT
>15|TRBD1|TRBJ1-4|TRBV9|NA
CASSGGQGLREKLFF
TGTGCCAGCAGCGGGGGACAGGGACTTAGGGAAAAACTGTTTTTT
>15|NA|TRBJ1-4|TRBV19|few
CASSSSHTGWEKLFF
TGTGCCAGTAGTTCTTCCCATACGGGATGGGAAAAACTGTTTTTT
>13|NA|TRBJ2-1|TRBV14|NA
CASGHGSYNEQFF
TGTGCCAGCGGCCACGGCTCCTACAATGAGCAGTTCTTC
>13|NA|TRBJ1-3|TRBV2|NA
CARGELSGNTIYF
TGTGCCAGAGGGGAACTCTCTGGAAACACCATATATTTT
>13|NA|TRBJ2-7|TRBV12-3/TRBV12-4|NA
CASSLFEAGEQYF
TGTGCCAGCAGCTTATTCGAGGCCGGCGAGCAGTACTTC
>11|NA|TRBJ1-2|TRBV3-1/TRBV3-2|NA
CASSRGGGYTF
TGTGCCAGCAGCCGGGGGGGCGGCTACACCTTC
>14|TRBD1|TRBJ1-2|TRBV5-6|NA
CASSFGTDWYGYTF
TGTGCCAGCAGCTTCGGGACAGATTGGTATGGCTACACCTTC
>17|TRBD1|TRBJ1-2|TRBV19|NA
CASTSLGDRAFRYGYTF
TGTGCCAGTACCTCCTTAGGGGACAGGGCCTTTCGCTATGGCTACACCTTC
>15|TRBD2|TRBJ2-3|TRBV24-1|NA
CATSPTSGGTDTQYF
TGTGCCACCAGTCCGACTAGCGGGGGAACAGATACGCAGTATTTT
>15|NA|TRBJ1-2|TRBV2|NA
CASSLSRVSSGGYTF
TGTGCCAGCAGTCTTTCCAGGGTGTCCTCGGGTGGCTACACCTTC
>13|NA|TRBJ2-7|TRBV30|NA
CAWSDSGYHEQYF
TGTGCCTGGAGTGATTCCGGGTACCACGAGCAGTACTTC
>14|NA|TRBJ1-5|TRBV30|NA
CAWRSAGSNQPQHF
TGTGCCTGGAGGTCGGCGGGGAGCAATCAGCCCCAGCATTTT
>15|TRBD1|TRBJ1-1|TRBV5-1|few
CASSLGTGSDTEAFF
TGCGCCAGCAGCTTGGGGACAGGGTCGGACACTGAAGCTTTCTTT
>14|NA|TRBJ1-1|TRBV5-1|NA
CASSEQGASTEAFF
TGCGCCAGCAGCGAACAGGGCGCGAGCACTGAAGCTTTCTTT
>15|NA|TRBJ2-7|TRBV13|NA
CASSLLGDSPYEQYF
TGTGCCAGCAGCTTATTGGGTGACAGCCCCTACGAGCAGTACTTC
>14|TRBD1|TRBJ1-4|TRBV6-5|NA
CASSLQGSGEKLFF
TGTGCCAGCAGCCTACAGGGGTCTGGTGAAAAACTGTTTTTT
>17|TRBD2|TRBJ2-5|TRBV5-1|few
CASSLGTSGGAPSTQYF
TGCGCCAGCAGCTTGGGGACTAGCGGGGGGGCCCCCTCTACCCAGTACTTC
>16|NA|TRBJ2-1|TRBV2|NA
CASSEVPGVPFTEQFF
TGTGCCAGCAGTGAAGTCCCCGGGGTCCCATTTACAGAGCAGTTCTTC
>17|TRBD2|TRBJ2-3|TRBV5-4|NA
CASSPRQLAEVTDTQYF
TGTGCCAGCAGCCCCCGGCAACTAGCGGAGGTTACAGATACGCAGTATTTT
>14|TRBD1|TRBJ2-7|TRBV19|few
CASSRQGNTYEQYF
TGTGCCAGTAGTAGACAGGGCAATACCTACGAGCAGTACTTC
>15|NA|TRBJ1-1|TRBV10-3|NA
CAISDPGGADAEAFF
TGTGCCATCAGTGACCCCGGGGGGGCCGACGCTGAAGCTTTCTTT
>14|NA|TRBJ2-3|TRBV5-1|NA
CASSSYDAETGLNF
TGCGCCAGCAGCTCCTATGACGCCGAGACAGGCCTAAATTTT
>14|NA|TRBJ2-3|TRBV19|NA
CASSIGLGTDTQYF
TGTGCCAGTAGTATAGGTCTCGGCACAGATACGCAGTATTTT
>16|TRBD2|TRBJ2-1|TRBV5-1|once
CASRASGGSSYNEQFF
TGCGCCAGCAGGGCTAGCGGGGGGAGCTCCTACAATGAGCAGTTCTTC
>15|NA|TRBJ1-6|TRBV9|NA
CASSVAAGFNSPLHF
TGTGCCAGCAGCGTAGCAGCAGGGTTTAATTCACCCCTCCACTTT
>18|TRBD2|TRBJ2-7|TRBV3-1/TRBV3-2|NA
CASSQIFGGGNIWAEQYF
TGTGCCAGCAGCCAAATATTCGGGGGGGGCAATATTTGGGCCGAGCAGTACTTC
>16|TRBD1|TRBJ1-5|TRBV2|NA
CASNLGGPYSNQPQHF
TGTGCCAGTAACCTAGGGGGCCCCTATAGCAATCAGCCCCAGCATTTT
>15|TRBD1|TRBJ1-5|TRBV19|NA
CASSPSDRGGQPQHF
TGTGCCAGTAGTCCTTCGGACAGGGGAGGGCAGCCCCAGCATTTT
>13|TRBD1|TRBJ2-7|TRBV12-3/TRBV12-4|NA
CASSLGQTYEQYF
TGTGCCAGCAGTTTGGGACAGACCTACGAGCAGTACTTC
>15|TRBD2|TRBJ2-1|TRBV7-8|NA
CASSQQGLAPNEQFF
TGTGCCAGCAGCCAACAGGGACTAGCCCCCAATGAGCAGTTCTTC
>15|TRBD1|TRBJ1-5|TRBV19|few
CASSYATGGNQPQHF
TGTGCCAGTAGTTACGCGACAGGGGGCAATCAGCCCCAGCATTTT
>16|TRBD2|TRBJ2-3|TRBV3-1/TRBV3-2|few
CASSQGASGGADTQYF
TGTGCCAGCAGCCAAGGCGCTAGCGGGGGGGCAGATACGCAGTATTTT